The source of this T cell receptor beta chain is a study of patients and donors after allogeneic stem cell transplantation. TCRdb processed the RT-PCR reads anew with MiXCR; each CDR3 protein has one entry. The data show some 230,000 distinct CDR3 sequences, 14% seen once. The CDR3 spans 17 residues. J lost 4 bases, V lost 4 bases, and 5 bases had no gene match. In germline, CDR1 is SGHKS, CDR2 YYEKEE (reference sequence). The chain is built from TRBV5-5 and TRBJ2-1; TRBD2 aligns across 16 bases. The source is a human donor who was either an allogeneic HSCT recipient or a stem cell or donor lymphocyte infusion donor (not recorded which). It is not recorded whose cells these are; they may come from a transplant donor. The material sequenced was blood, either unsorted or a sorted T cell fraction (not recorded which). The CDR3 loop is CASSPLGLAGGYNEQFF. CDR3 nucleotides: TGTGCCAGCAGCCCGCTGGGACTAGCGGGGGGGTACAATGAGCAGTTCTTC.